This record covers a single T cell receptor (beta chain). The antigen it recognizes is unknown. No base-level quality is on record; no much larger clone is a single base apart. The sample is drawn from a study of post-analysis software for immune sequencing data (dated by TCRdb to about 2015). A note on the overall study: Disease courses on record covered relapsing-remitting, secondary progressive and progressive-relapsing multiple sclerosis, though some patients had no subtype annotation. Patient repertoires were compared against roughly 10 previously published healthy control repertoires from donors aged about 6 to 27 years. A subset of samples was prepared in parallel using single-end sample barcoding, then pooled and co-amplified after Illumina adapter ligation. Broader findings and caveats from the paper: Patients showed significantly higher frequencies than controls for five TRBV segments, among them TRBV5-6, TRBV5-1 and TRBV20-1. Significantly lower normalized Chao1 diversity was found in multiple sclerosis patients than in controls, suggesting substantial peripheral T-cell clonal expansion. Direct clustering with F measure revealed strong co-clustering of samples prepared in the same batch, which led to a batch-effect correction. The multiple sclerosis patient group was slightly younger than the control group.

To demonstrate the VDJtools post-analysis software, the study profiled TCR beta repertoires from the peripheral blood of 10 to 15 young patients with multiple sclerosis. The patients with multiple sclerosis were children and adolescents between roughly 6 and 17 years of age. Library construction relied on PCR. The instrument was an Illumina HiSeq 2500. To reduce PCR and sequencing biases, unique molecular identifiers were incorporated into the TCR beta cDNA libraries. Around 500,000 cDNA molecules were obtained for every 1 to 10 million input T cells, so each molecule roughly corresponded to one T cell. Patient libraries were prepared and sequenced with the same protocol used for the earlier healthy control dataset. Samples belonging to the same batch were prepared together, multiplexed and sequenced on a shared HiSeq lane. The source study handled its data this way. MIGEC handled the raw barcoded reads, throwing out single-read molecular identifier groups before consensus assembly and CDR3 extraction. VDJtools was used for post-analysis of the clonotype tables, with diversity normalized by down-sampling every dataset to the smallest sample size. Repertoire overlap clustering matched CDR3 amino acid but not nucleotide sequences to correct batch-related cross-sample contamination. Using fastp at Q25 and MiXCR, TCRdb reprocessed the public reads and kept productive beta chains. Entries that share a CDR3 protein sequence are merged under the most common genes and DNA. In this record, the V and J calls reflect TCRdb's handling and not the investigators' own analysis. The sample table shows about 540,000 distinct CDR3 sequences, and approximately 34% are seen once. Around 6% of the sample is in the top ten clones.

Taken from the germline V gene, the CDR1 and CDR2 loops are SGHRS and YFSETQ. The CDR3 measures 14 amino acids from cysteine to phenylalanine. The entry retains the CDR3 DNA only, 42 bases that are in frame from base 1. The junction shows trimming of 4 bases on V and 7 bases on J, plus 17 bases between the germline ends. The sequence was collected from a girl aged 2 to 17 with multiple sclerosis. The specimen was blood. The rearranged chain carries TRBV5-1 and TRBJ1-2; no confident D gene assignment can be made. The sequenced DNA is TGCGCCAGCAGCACGGGATCGAGGGAGGCTGGCTACACCTTC. This gives the protein CASSTGSREAGYTF.